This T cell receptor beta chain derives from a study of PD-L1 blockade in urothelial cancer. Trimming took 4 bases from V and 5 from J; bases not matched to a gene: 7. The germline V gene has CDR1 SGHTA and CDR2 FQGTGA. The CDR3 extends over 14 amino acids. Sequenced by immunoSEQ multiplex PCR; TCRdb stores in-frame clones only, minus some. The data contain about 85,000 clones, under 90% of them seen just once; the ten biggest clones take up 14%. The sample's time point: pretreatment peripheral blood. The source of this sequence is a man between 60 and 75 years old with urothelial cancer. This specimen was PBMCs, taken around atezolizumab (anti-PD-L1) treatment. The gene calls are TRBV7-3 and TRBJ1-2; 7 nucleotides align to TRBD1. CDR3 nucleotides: TGTGCCAGCAGCTCCGAGGGGGCTGGATATGGCTACACCTTC. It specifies CASSSEGAGYGYTF.